Below, 18 T cell receptor beta chains from the same sample are listed, as sequenced in a study of T-cell reconstitution after alpha-beta-depleted transplantation in children. TCRbeta library preparation incorporated unique molecular identifiers. TCRdb re-analysed the PCR reads in MiXCR, keeping a single row per CDR3 protein. Of roughly 670,000 distinct CDR3 sequences in the sample, around 13% were seen once. This material consisted of PBMCs, taken before TCRalphabeta/CD19-depleted stem cell transplant. The receptors originated from a girl aged 2 to 9 with congenital amegakaryocytic thrombocytopenia, due to receive a stem cell transplant.

The table lists this clonotype with a few counts. This sequence joins TRBV20-1 and TRBJ2-2; no definite D call. Germline CDR1 and CDR2: DFQATT and SNEGSKA (reference sequence). The CDR3 totals 13 residues. V gave up 5 bases and J gave up 1 base, with 8 bases separating them. CDR3 protein: CSAGDENTGELFF. The CDR3 DNA is TGCAGTGCTGGGGATGAGAACACCGGGGAGCTGTTTTTT.

V is TRBV7-9 and J is TRBJ1-1; perhaps TRBD1 as D (5 bases). Germline-derived CDR1 and CDR2 are SEHNR and FQNEAQ (reference sequence). The CDR3 is 15 residues long. V lost 3 bases and J 1 base, leaving 12 bases between the germline ends. The CDR3 nucleotides are TGTGCCAGCAGCTTCGGGGGGTCACAGAACACTGAAGCTTTCTTT. Translating it yields CASSFGGSQNTEAFF. The full variable domain, completed using reference TRBV7-9 and TRBJ1-1, is DTGVSQNPRHKITKRGQNVTFRCDPISEHNRLYWYRQTLGQGPEFLTYFQNEAQLEKSRLLSDRFSAERPKGSFSTLEIQRTEQGDSAMYLCASSFGGSQNTEAFFGQGTRLTVV.

The V gene is TRBV4-1, the J gene TRBJ2-7; 7 bases are a match to TRBD1. The CDR3 has 16 residues. After removal of 0 bases from V and 2 bases from J, the junction contained 7 bases not matched to a gene. CDR1 MGHRA and CDR2 YSYEKL come from the germline V gene. The CDR3 loop reads CASSQEPGQSPYEQYF. The CDR3 nucleotides are TGCGCCAGCAGCCAAGAGCCGGGACAGAGTCCCTACGAGCAGTACTTC.

This clonotype appeared many times. This chain connects TRBV6-1 to TRBJ2-7; D is possibly TRBD2 (6 bases). There are 13 residues in the CDR3. In germline, CDR1 is MNHNS, CDR2 SASEGT. V was shortened by 7 bases and J by 11 bases, with 21 bases between the two germline ends. The CDR3 region has the DNA TGTGCCAGCACCAGAGGAGGGAACTCGGAGGAGTACTTC. This encodes CASTRGGNSEEYF.

As regards this clonotype: Since a much larger clone is just one base distant, this may be a read error. The gene calls are TRBV5-1 and TRBJ2-5, with D perhaps matching TRBD1 (5 bases). The V gene's germline CDR1 is SGHRS and CDR2 YFSETQ. The length of the CDR3 is 13 residues. The CDR3 reads CAGSIQALETQYF. DNA for the CDR3: TGCGCCGGCAGCATACAGGCTCTTGAGACCCAGTACTTC.

The J gene is TRBJ2-3, the V gene TRBV7-9; D unresolved. Germline V gene sequence: CDR1 SEHNR, CDR2 FQNEAQ (reference sequence). Between the trimmed V and J ends, which lost 8 bases and 4 bases, there was a span of 13 bases. This CDR3 is built from 13 residues. CDR3 amino acids: CASLSQSPDTQYF. The CDR3 DNA is TGTGCCAGCTTGAGCCAATCACCAGATACGCAGTATTTT.

V is TRBV5-1 and J is TRBJ1-2, with 7 positions matching TRBD1. The CDR3 sequence is 14 residues long. V lost 4 bases, J lost 4 bases, and 7 bases stayed unmatched. Per germline, CDR1 SGHRS and CDR2 YFSETQ. CDR3 bases: TGCGCCAGCAGCGGAAGACAGGGTAGCTATGGCTACACCTTC. This encodes CASSGRQGSYGYTF.

Remarks on this clonotype: An end of the junction does not agree with germline; a read error may underlie this. The gene calls are TRBV3-1 and TRBJ1-2, with no clear D. Germline CDR1 and CDR2: LGHDT and YNNKEL (reference sequence). This CDR3 region has 12 residues. The CDR3 region has the DNA TGTGCCAGCAGCCAAGGAGGCTATGGCTACTCCTTC. Its protein product is CASSQGGYGYSF.

This clonotype showed up just a few times. The genes are TRBV2 and TRBJ2-3, with 9 bases lining up with TRBD2. V gave up 6 bases and J gave up 4 bases; unmatched junction bases: 8. Germline-derived CDR1 and CDR2 are SNHLY and FYNNEI. This CDR3 has 15 amino acids. The DNA of the CDR3 is TGTGCCAGCAGCGAGTTTATAGCGGGAGCAGATACGCAGTATTTT. It yields the protein CASSEFIAGADTQYF. Full variable domain (rest looked up from reference TRBV2 and TRBJ2-3): EPEVTQTPSHQVTQMGQEVILRCVPISNHLYFYWYRQILGQKVEFLVSFYNNEISEKSEIFDDQFSVERPDGSNFTLKIRSTKLEDSAMYFCASSEFIAGADTQYFGPGTRLTVL.

The chain is built from TRBV5-1 and TRBJ2-3, with a weak D call TRBD1 (5 bases). V was trimmed by 4 bases and J by 4 bases, leaving 19 bases between them. Germline CDR1 and CDR2: SGHRS and YFSETQ. The CDR3 has 16 amino acids. CDR3 DNA: TGCGCCAGCAGCCAGGCTGACAGAAATCCCGCAGATACGCAGTATTTT. Translation gives CASSQADRNPADTQYF.

This clonotype was seen a handful of times. The chain employs TRBV16 and TRBJ2-7, with 7 positions matching TRBD1. CDR3 length: 14 residues. The J segment lost 3 bases and the V segment lost 1 base, leaving 3 bases of the junction unmatched. In germline, CDR1 is KGHSY, CDR2 FQNENV. The CDR3 DNA reads as TGTGCCAGCAGCCAATATAGGGGGCTCTACGAGCAGTACTTC. Translated: CASSQYRGLYEQYF.

This clonotype was recorded at least ten times. The genes are TRBV20-1 and TRBJ2-6; D not certain. Trimming stripped 5 bases from V and 1 base from J, with 6 bases between. The CDR3 runs 13 residues. Germline CDR1 reads DFQATT; CDR2 reads SNEGSKA (reference sequence). CDR3 in amino acids: CSADRSGANVLTF. The CDR3 DNA follows: TGCAGTGCTGACCGGTCTGGGGCCAACGTCCTGACTTTC.

This clonotype turned up a few times. This rearrangement joins TRBV5-1 to TRBJ2-7; tentatively, D is TRBD2 (6 bases). The germline V gene has CDR1 SGHRS and CDR2 YFSETQ. The CDR3 has 17 amino acids. Trimming left V 4 bases short and J 0 bases short, with 20 bases between. CDR3 region: CASSTKPRDSLSYEQYF. The CDR3 DNA follows: TGCGCCAGCAGCACAAAACCCCGGGACTCCCTCTCCTACGAGCAGTACTTC. Full variable domain (remainder filled in from reference TRBV5-1 and TRBJ2-7): KAGVTQTPRYLIKTRGQQVTLSCSPISGHRSVSWYQQTPGQGLQFLFEYFSETQRNKGNFPGRFSGRQFSNSRSEMNVSTLELGDSALYLCASSTKPRDSLSYEQYFGPGTRLTVT.

The rearrangement links TRBV20-1 to TRBJ2-2, with TRBD1 as a possible D gene (5 bases). This CDR3 spans 14 amino acids. Trimming stripped 0 bases from V and 6 bases from J, with 11 bases between. Germline-derived CDR1 and CDR2 are DFQATT and SNEGSKA (reference sequence). The CDR3 DNA reads as TGCAGTGCTAGAGATGGGGCAGGACCCGGGGAGCTGTTTTTT. Amino acid sequence: CSARDGAGPGELFF.

About this clonotype: This may stem from a read error, because a much larger clone lies one nucleotide away. The J gene is TRBJ2-5, the V gene TRBV27; D is unclear. The CDR3 contains 11 residues. Germline values: CDR1 MNHEY, CDR2 SMNVEV (reference sequence). Deletions cut 3 bases from V and 5 bases from J, with 4 bases between. This CDR3 is CASSFMETQYF. CDR3 in DNA: TGTGCCAGCAGTTTTATGGAGACCCAGTACTTC.

The genes are TRBV10-3 and TRBJ2-1; 14 positions agree with TRBD2. The CDR3 is 15 amino acids. CDR1 and CDR2 from the germline V gene are ENHRY and SYGVKD. J gave up 9 bases and V 2 bases, and 3 bases lay outside the gene matches. The CDR3 DNA reads TGTGCCATCAGTGAGCTGACTAGCGGGAGGGCTGAGCAGTTCTTC. Translated, it gives CAISELTSGRAEQFF.

This clonotype has more than one count but fewer than ten. The chain joins TRBV18 to TRBJ2-1, with TRBD2 matching over 15 bases. The V segment lost 4 bases and the J segment 16 bases; nucleotides outside the gene matches: 8. This CDR3 has 14 amino acids. From germline, CDR1 is KGHSH and CDR2 LQKENI. This chain's CDR3 is CASSLGLAGGPGFF. CDR3 DNA: TGTGCCAGCTCACTTGGACTAGCGGGAGGGCCCGGTTTCTTC.

The J gene is TRBJ1-4, the V gene TRBV12-3 or TRBV12-4; maybe TRBD1 (6 bases). The ends were cut back, 5 bases at V and 5 bases at J, with 18 bases in the middle. This CDR3 spans 16 amino acids. The CDR3 region has the DNA TGTGCCAGCAGTCACGTAGCAGGGGCGAAGAATGAAAAACTGTTTTTT. As protein: CASSHVAGAKNEKLFF.